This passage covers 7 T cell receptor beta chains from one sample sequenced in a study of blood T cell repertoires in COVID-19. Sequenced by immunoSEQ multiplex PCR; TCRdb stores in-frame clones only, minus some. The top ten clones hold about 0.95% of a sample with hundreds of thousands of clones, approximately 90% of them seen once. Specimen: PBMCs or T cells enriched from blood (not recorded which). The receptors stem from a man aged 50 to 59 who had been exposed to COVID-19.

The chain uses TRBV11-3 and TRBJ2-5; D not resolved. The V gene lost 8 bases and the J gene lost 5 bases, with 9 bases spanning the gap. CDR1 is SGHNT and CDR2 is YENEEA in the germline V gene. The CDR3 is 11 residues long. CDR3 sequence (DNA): TGTGCCAGCGGCCTGATGGAGACCCAGTACTTC. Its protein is CASGLMETQYF.

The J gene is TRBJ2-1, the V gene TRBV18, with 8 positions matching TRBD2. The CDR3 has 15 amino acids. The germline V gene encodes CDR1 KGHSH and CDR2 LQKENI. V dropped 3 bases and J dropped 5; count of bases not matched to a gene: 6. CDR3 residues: CASSPSSGLDNEQFF. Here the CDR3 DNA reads TGTGCCAGCTCACCCAGCTCGGGACTAGACAATGAGCAGTTCTTC.

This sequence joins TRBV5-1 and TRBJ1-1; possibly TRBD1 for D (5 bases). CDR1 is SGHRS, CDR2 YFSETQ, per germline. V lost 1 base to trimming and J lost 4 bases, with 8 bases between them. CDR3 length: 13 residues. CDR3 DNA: TGCGCCAGCAGCTTGCTCGGGGGCACTGAAGCTTTCTTT. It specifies CASSLLGGTEAFF. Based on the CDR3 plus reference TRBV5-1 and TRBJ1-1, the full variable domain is KAGVTQTPRYLIKTRGQQVTLSCSPISGHRSVSWYQQTPGQGLQFLFEYFSETQRNKGNFPGRFSGRQFSNSRSEMNVSTLELGDSALYLCASSLLGGTEAFFGQGTRLTVV.

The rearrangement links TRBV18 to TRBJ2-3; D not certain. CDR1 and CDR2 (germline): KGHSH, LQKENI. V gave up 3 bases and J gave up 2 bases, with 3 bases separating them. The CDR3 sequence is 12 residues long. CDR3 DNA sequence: TGTGCCAGCTCACCTTACACAGATACGCAGTATTTT. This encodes CASSPYTDTQYF.

The CDR3 nucleotides read TGTGCCAGCTCACGATACTCGACAGGGTTTTTGTACGAGCAGTACGTC. Protein: CASSRYSTGFLYEQYV. V usage is TRBV18 and J usage is TRBJ2-7; 7 nucleotides align to TRBD1. Germline CDR1 KGHSH, CDR2 LQKENI. The CDR3 totals 16 residues. V shed 4 bases, J shed 4 bases, and the junction held 13 bases outside the gene matches.

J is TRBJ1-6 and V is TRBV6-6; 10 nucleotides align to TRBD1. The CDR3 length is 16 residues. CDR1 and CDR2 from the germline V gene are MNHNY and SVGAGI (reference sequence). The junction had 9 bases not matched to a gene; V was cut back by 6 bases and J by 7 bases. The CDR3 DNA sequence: TGTGCCAGCAGACCCGGACAGGGGGGAAAAAATTCACCCCTCCACTTT. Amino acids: CASRPGQGGKNSPLHF.

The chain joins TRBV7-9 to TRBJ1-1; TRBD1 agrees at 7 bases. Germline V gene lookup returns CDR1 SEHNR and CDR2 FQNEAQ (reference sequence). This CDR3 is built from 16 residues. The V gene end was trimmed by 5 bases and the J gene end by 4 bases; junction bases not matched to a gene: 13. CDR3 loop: CASSTFHAGGFTEAFF. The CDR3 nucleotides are TGTGCCAGCAGCACGTTCCACGCAGGGGGATTCACTGAAGCTTTCTTT. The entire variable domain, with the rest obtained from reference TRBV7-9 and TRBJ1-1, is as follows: DTGVSQNPRHKITKRGQNVTFRCDPISEHNRLYWYRQTLGQGPEFLTYFQNEAQLEKSRLLSDRFSAERPKGSFSTLEIQRTEQGDSAMYLCASSTFHAGGFTEAFFGQGTRLTVV.